This entry lists 3 T cell receptor beta chains sequenced from one sample in a study of beta chain features in type 1 diabetes. What was sequenced were expressed TCRB transcripts, since all of the isolated RNA had been reverse transcribed. Data came from immunoSEQ multiplex PCR; TCRdb stores just in-frame clones and leaves some out. Found here are about 900,000 clones, roughly 15% of them singletons; the top ten hold 0.023%. The sequenced material came from naive CD4+ T cells from blood. The receptors were sampled from a woman between 18 and 29 years old in good health.

V gene TRBV5-1 combines with J gene TRBJ2-1; 8 nucleotides align to TRBD1. The junction had 6 bases not matched to a gene; V was cut back by 3 bases and J by 4 bases. This CDR3 contains 15 residues. The germline CDR1 and CDR2 sequences are SGHRS and YFSETQ. The chain's CDR3 is CASSSTGGPYNEQFF. The CDR3 nucleotides are TGCGCCAGCAGCTCTACAGGGGGTCCGTACAATGAGCAGTTCTTC.

This chain links TRBV6-1 with TRBJ2-7; D is unclear. V dropped 2 bases and J dropped 0 bases, with 8 bases sitting between them. This CDR3 contains 14 residues. CDR1 and CDR2 (germline): MNHNS, SASEGT. The DNA for the CDR3 is TGTGCCAGCAGTGAACTGGGGATCTCCTACGAGCAGTACTTC. Residues: CASSELGISYEQYF.

This clone was counted between two and nine times. This rearrangement joins TRBV10-3 to TRBJ2-7; 10 nucleotides agree with TRBD2. This CDR3 comprises 17 residues. V gave up 3 bases and J gave up 2 bases; unmatched junction bases: 10. Germline CDR1 reads ENHRY; CDR2 reads SYGVKD. The CDR3 DNA reads as TGTGCCATCAGTGAAGCGGCTAGCGGGAGAGGTCCCTACGAGCAGTACTTC. This codes for CAISEAASGRGPYEQYF.